The 3 T cell receptor beta chains presented below share a single source sample, sequenced in a study of beta chain features in type 1 diabetes. Expressed TCRB transcripts got sequenced, as all isolated RNA was reverse transcribed. Assay: immunoSEQ multiplex PCR; the TCRdb copy retains only in-frame clones and omits some. Found here are some 500,000 clones, about an eighth of them singletons; the top ten hold approximately 0.05%. Specimen: naive CD4+ T cells from blood. The origin of the receptors is a woman under 30 in good health.

This clone was recorded a few times. J is TRBJ2-3 and V is TRBV18; D remains unclear. Germline V gene data show CDR1 as KGHSH and CDR2 as LQKENI. Trimming took off 3 bases at V and 6 bases at J, with 16 bases between the two ends. The CDR3 covers 15 residues. The CDR3 reads CASSPELGTTDTQYF. The CDR3 region has the DNA TGTGCCAGCTCACCGGAGTTGGGCACAACGGATACGCAGTATTTT.

This chain's CDR3 is CASTEEGASGYTF. DNA of the CDR3: TGTGCCAGCACTGAGGAGGGGGCATCCGGCTACACCTTC. The chain couples TRBV2 to TRBJ1-2, with 7 bases identical to TRBD1. CDR1 is SNHLY, CDR2 FYNNEI, per germline. The CDR3 runs to 13 residues. V lost 7 bases, J lost 8 bases, and 10 bases stayed unmatched.

This clone was picked up a small number of times. The J gene is TRBJ2-5, the V gene TRBV4-1; a weak D match, TRBD1 (6 bases). V lost 1 base, J lost 2 bases, and 17 bases lay in between. The CDR3 is made up of 17 amino acids. Germline V lookup: CDR1 MGHRA, CDR2 YSYEKL. The DNA for the CDR3 is TGCGCCAGCAGCCAAGCTCGAGGGGGATTACTTCAAGAGACCCAGTACTTC. Translated: CASSQARGGLLQETQYF.